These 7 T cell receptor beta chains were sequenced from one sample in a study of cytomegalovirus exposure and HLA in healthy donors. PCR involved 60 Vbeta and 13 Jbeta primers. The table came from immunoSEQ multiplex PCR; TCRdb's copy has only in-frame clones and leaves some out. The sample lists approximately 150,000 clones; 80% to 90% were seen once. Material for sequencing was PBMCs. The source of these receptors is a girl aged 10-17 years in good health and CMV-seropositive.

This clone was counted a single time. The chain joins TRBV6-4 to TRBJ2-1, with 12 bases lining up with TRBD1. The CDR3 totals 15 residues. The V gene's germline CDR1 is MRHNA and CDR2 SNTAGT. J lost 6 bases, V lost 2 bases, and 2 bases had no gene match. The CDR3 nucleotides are TGTGCCAGCAGTGACGGGACAGGGGGCCTCAATGAGCAGTTCTTC. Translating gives CASSDGTGGLNEQFF.

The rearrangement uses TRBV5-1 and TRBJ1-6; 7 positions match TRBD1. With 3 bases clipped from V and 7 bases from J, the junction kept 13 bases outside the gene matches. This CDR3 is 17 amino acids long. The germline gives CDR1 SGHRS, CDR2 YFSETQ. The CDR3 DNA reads TGCGCCAGCAGCTCACACGGGACCGGGACAGACAATTCACCCCTCCACTTT. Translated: CASSSHGTGTDNSPLHF.

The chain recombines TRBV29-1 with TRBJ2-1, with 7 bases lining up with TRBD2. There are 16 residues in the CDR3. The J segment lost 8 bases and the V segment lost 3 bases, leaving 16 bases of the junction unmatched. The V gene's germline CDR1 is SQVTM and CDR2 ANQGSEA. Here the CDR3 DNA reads TGCAGCGTTGAGGACCCGAAACGCGGGGGTAACGATGAGCAGTTCTTC. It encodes CSVEDPKRGGNDEQFF.

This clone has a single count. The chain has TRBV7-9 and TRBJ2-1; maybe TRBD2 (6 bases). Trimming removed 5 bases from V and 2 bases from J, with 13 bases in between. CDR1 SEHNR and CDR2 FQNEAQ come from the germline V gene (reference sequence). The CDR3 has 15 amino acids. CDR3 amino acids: CASSLPGLAYNEQFF. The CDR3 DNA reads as TGTGCCAGCAGCCTACCGGGACTGGCCTACAATGAGCAGTTCTTC.

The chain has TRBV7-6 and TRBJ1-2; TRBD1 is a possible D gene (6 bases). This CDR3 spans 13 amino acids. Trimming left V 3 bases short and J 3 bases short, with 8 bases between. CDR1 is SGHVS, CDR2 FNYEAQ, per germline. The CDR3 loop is CASSLAGDYGYTF. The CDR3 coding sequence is TGTGCCAGCAGCTTGGCAGGGGACTATGGCTACACCTTC.

Here the CDR3 reads CAWSVADYGYTF. CDR3 coding DNA: TGTGCCTGGAGTGTAGCGGACTATGGCTACACCTTC. The chain is built from TRBV30 and TRBJ1-2; D not certain. V was shortened by 0 bases and J by 3 bases, with 5 bases between the two germline ends. Germline V gene sequence: CDR1 GTSNPN, CDR2 SVGIG (reference sequence). The CDR3 totals 12 residues.

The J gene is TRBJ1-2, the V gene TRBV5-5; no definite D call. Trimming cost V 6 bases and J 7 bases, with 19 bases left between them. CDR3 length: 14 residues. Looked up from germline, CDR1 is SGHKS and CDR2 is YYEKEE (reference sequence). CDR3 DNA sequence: TGTGCCAGCACCCGCAGCATCACGGGAGGTGGCTACACCTTC. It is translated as CASTRSITGGGYTF.